A selection of T cell receptor beta chains follows, all from one sample in a study of control samples from healthy donors and cancer patients. The repertoire was sequenced with immunoSEQ multiplex PCR; TCRdb's copy has only in-frame clones and lacks some. Among tens of thousands of clones listed, about 85% were seen once. The material sequenced was blood. These receptor sequences come from a woman aged 70-85 years in good health. Both conserved end residues are part of each CDR3. The D gene is left open where the match is weak. Clone size is stated in some rows and not others, as once, few, many or a class when expanded.

J gene | clone size | D gene | V gene | CDR3 protein
TRBJ2-7 | NA | TRBD1 | TRBV12-3/TRBV12-4 | CASSRTGYEQYF
TRBJ2-2 | NA | TRBD2 | TRBV7-6 | CASSSTSGYTGELFF
TRBJ1-2 | few | NA | TRBV19 | CASSYVYGYTF
TRBJ1-5 | NA | NA | TRBV6-1 | CASSEGAGQGFQPQHF
TRBJ2-1 | NA | TRBD2 | TRBV5-1 | CASSLEAGLYNEQFF
TRBJ2-1 | NA | TRBD2 | TRBV18 | CASSPLPGGDNEQFF
TRBJ2-6 | NA | TRBD2 | TRBV5-4 | CASSTGLAGRGGANVLTF
TRBJ2-1 | NA | TRBD2 | TRBV19 | CASSTREASPQFF
TRBJ1-1 | NA | NA | TRBV11-2 | CASSLDQGSTEAFF
TRBJ2-2 | NA | NA | TRBV19 | CASSIGARNTGELFF
TRBJ2-7 | NA | NA | TRBV5-1 | CASSLEVRIYPRDSYEQYF
TRBJ1-4 | NA | NA | TRBV4-2 | CASSQDLAGDEKLFF
TRBJ1-4 | NA | NA | TRBV30 | CAWTRDAEKLFF
TRBJ2-1 | NA | NA | TRBV13 | CASSSLGGGLGMDNEQFF
TRBJ1-6 | NA | TRBD1 | TRBV4-3 | CASSQATGQGRDSPLHF
TRBJ2-5 | NA | NA | TRBV11-3 | CASSCPGNFQETQYF
TRBJ2-7 | NA | TRBD2 | TRBV6-2/TRBV6-3 | CASSYSVAGGIYEQYF
TRBJ1-3 | once | NA | TRBV10-3 | CAISASGVSGNTIYF
TRBJ1-1 | NA | NA | TRBV5-1 | CASSSPNQGTEAFF
TRBJ1-1 | NA | TRBD1 | TRBV6-5 | CASSNVQGAGTEAFF
TRBJ2-2 | NA | TRBD1 | TRBV12-5 | CASGLDDRGTGELFF
TRBJ1-1 | many | TRBD1 | TRBV18 | CASSQGQGNTEAFF
TRBJ1-1 | NA | TRBD1 | TRBV19 | CASHGQGASTEAFF
TRBJ1-2 | NA | TRBD1 | TRBV6-6 | CASSYSNLGTGDGYTF
TRBJ1-4 | NA | NA | TRBV3-1/TRBV3-2 | CASSQVGGVANEKLFF
TRBJ2-3 | NA | NA | TRBV9 | CASSAGRSTDTQYF
TRBJ1-1 | NA | TRBD1 | TRBV18 | CVSSPKRQGASNTEAFF